The 21 T cell receptor beta chains given below trace back to one sample, sequenced in a study of T cell responses to AZD1222 COVID-19 vaccine. Profiling relied on immunoSEQ multiplex PCR, and the TCRdb table lists in-frame clones only, not all of them. This sample has about 100,000 clones, with about nine tenths found just once. The specimen was peripheral blood, collected on day 0 of AZD1222 vaccination. The receptors originated from an adult in good health.

This rearrangement joins TRBV7-6 to TRBJ2-7, with D perhaps being TRBD1 or TRBD2 (6 bases each). The CDR3 covers 14 residues. V lost 4 bases and J lost 4, with 14 bases in between. CDR1 is SGHVS, CDR2 FNYEAQ, per germline. The CDR3 DNA sequence: TGTGCCAGCAGCTCACGTGGGGGGCAATACGAGCAGTACTTC. Its translation: CASSSRGGQYEQYF.

This chain connects TRBV9 to TRBJ1-5; 8 nucleotides match TRBD1. CDR1 SGDLS and CDR2 YYNGEE come from the germline V gene. There are 13 residues in the CDR3. After removal of 2 bases from V and 14 bases from J, the junction contained 9 bases not matched to a gene. The CDR3 coding sequence is TGTGCCAGCAGCGTGGATATACAGGGGGGGAAGCATTTT. It is translated as CASSVDIQGGKHF.

The rearrangement links TRBV28 to TRBJ1-5, with D hard to call. This CDR3 comprises 12 residues. Germline V gene data show CDR1 as MDHEN and CDR2 as SYDVKM. Trimming stripped 5 bases from V and 5 bases from J, with 7 bases between. CDR3 region: CASSTVHQPQHF. The CDR3 DNA sequence: TGTGCCAGCAGTACTGTCCATCAGCCCCAGCATTTT.

This chain joins TRBV2 and TRBJ2-3; D remains unclear. V lost 5 bases and J 8 bases, leaving 23 bases between the germline ends. Germline CDR1 reads SNHLY; CDR2 reads FYNNEI. CDR3 length: 16 residues. The CDR3 is CASSLQSPGLAATQYF. Here the CDR3 DNA reads TGTGCCAGCAGTCTACAATCGCCAGGTTTGGCCGCTACGCAGTATTTT.

V is TRBV7-2 and J is TRBJ1-1; TRBD1 is a possible D gene (6 bases). The germline V gene has CDR1 SGHTA and CDR2 FQGNSA. The CDR3 has 15 amino acids. V was shortened by 10 bases and J by 3 bases, with 21 bases between the two germline ends. The CDR3 is CATRRGMEGDTEAFF. In DNA form, the CDR3 reads TGTGCCACCCGGAGGGGGATGGAGGGAGACACTGAAGCTTTCTTT.

The V and J genes are TRBV5-4 and TRBJ1-3; D not resolved. CDR3 length: 13 amino acids. V was shortened by 4 bases and J by 3 bases, with 8 bases between the two germline ends. Germline V lookup: CDR1 SGHNT, CDR2 YYREEE (reference sequence). This chain's CDR3 is CASSPGDGNTIYF. CDR3 coding DNA: TGTGCCAGCAGCCCCGGGGATGGAAACACCATATATTTT.

V and J are TRBV7-8 and TRBJ1-5; D gene uncertain. The CDR3 has 16 amino acids. V lost 3 bases, J lost 6 bases, and 18 bases lay in between. Germline values: CDR1 SGHVS, CDR2 FQNEAQ. Here the CDR3 reads CASSLGNWVGGQPQHF. The CDR3 DNA follows: TGTGCCAGCAGCTTGGGGAATTGGGTCGGTGGTCAGCCCCAGCATTTT.

This chain joins TRBV5-1 and TRBJ2-5, with D hard to call. V lost 4 bases and J 2 bases, leaving 6 bases between the germline ends. Germline assignment: CDR1 SGHRS and CDR2 YFSETQ. This CDR3 is built from 12 residues. CDR3 sequence reads: CASSPEQETQYF. Written as DNA, the CDR3 is TGCGCCAGCAGCCCCGAGCAAGAGACCCAGTACTTC.

CDR3 in DNA: TGCGCCAGCAGCCTTGATCCTACCTCTTGGGAAAAACTGTTTTTT. Its translation is CASSLDPTSWEKLFF. The rearrangement links TRBV4-1 to TRBJ1-4; D is ambiguous. Germline assignment: CDR1 MGHRA and CDR2 YSYEKL. CDR3 length equals 15 residues. V was cut by 4 bases and J by 8 bases, with 17 bases left in between.

The chain uses TRBV27 and TRBJ1-2; a weak D match, TRBD1 (5 bases). CDR3 length: 14 residues. V was cut by 0 bases and J by 6 bases, with 11 bases left in between. Germline CDR1 and CDR2: MNHEY and SMNVEV (reference sequence). CDR3 loop: CASSLSWGGHGYTF. CDR3 bases: TGTGCCAGCAGTTTATCGTGGGGGGGACATGGCTACACCTTC.

The genes are TRBV29-1 and TRBJ2-5; D unclear. Trimming stripped 4 bases from V and 1 base from J, with 10 bases between. The germline CDR1 and CDR2 sequences are SQVTM and ANQGSEA. The CDR3 is 13 amino acids. For the CDR3, the DNA is TGCAGCGTTGGACTCCCGTTCCAAGAGACCCAGTACTTC. Protein sequence: CSVGLPFQETQYF.

The chain combines TRBV4-3 with TRBJ1-3; D gene ambiguous. The germline V gene has CDR1 LGHNA and CDR2 YSLEER. The CDR3 has 13 amino acids. V was trimmed by 3 bases and J by 5 bases, leaving 8 bases between them. The CDR3: CASSQTTRNTIYF. The CDR3 DNA follows: TGCGCCAGCAGCCAGACTACACGAAACACCATATATTTT.

V usage is TRBV19 and J usage is TRBJ2-6, with D unclear. The germline V and J ends were trimmed by 5 bases and 0 bases, with 11 bases remaining between them. The CDR3 runs to 16 residues. Germline CDR1 reads LNHDA; CDR2 reads SQIVND (reference sequence). Written as DNA, the CDR3 is TGTGCCAGTAGTTACCCTGACAACTCTGGGGCCAACGTCCTGACTTTC. This translates into CASSYPDNSGANVLTF.

This chain joins TRBV28 and TRBJ2-2; 8 nucleotides align to TRBD1. The CDR3 length is 15 residues. CDR1 and CDR2 from the germline V gene are MDHEN and SYDVKM. With 3 bases clipped from V and 3 bases from J, the junction kept 3 bases outside the gene matches. CDR3 in DNA: TGTGCCAGCAGTTTGGTGACAGGGGACACCGGGGAGCTGTTTTTT. Amino acids: CASSLVTGDTGELFF.

The V and J genes are TRBV18 and TRBJ2-4, with 9 bases matching TRBD1. The V gene's germline CDR1 is KGHSH and CDR2 LQKENI. The CDR3 totals 16 residues. J gave up 1 base and V 4 bases, and 5 bases lay outside the gene matches. Written as DNA, the CDR3 is TGTGCCAGCTCACTCTGGACAGGGGAGGCCAAAAACATTCAGTACTTC. Translating it yields CASSLWTGEAKNIQYF.

V usage is TRBV6-6 and J usage is TRBJ2-7, with D possibly being TRBD2 (6 bases). The CDR3 runs to 16 residues. Germline loops: CDR1 MNHNY, CDR2 SVGAGI (reference sequence). Trimming stripped 0 bases from V and 2 bases from J, with 14 bases between. For the CDR3, the DNA is TGTGCCAGCAGTTACTCCTGGGAGGACGACGCCTACGAGCAGTACTTC. Translation: CASSYSWEDDAYEQYF.

This clone was seen a single time. The V call is TRBV19, the J call TRBJ1-4; tentative D call: TRBD1 (6 bases). The CDR3 is made up of 18 amino acids. The V and J ends lost 6 bases and 4 bases respectively, with 24 bases between them. Germline V CDR1 and CDR2: LNHDA, SQIVND (reference sequence). DNA of the CDR3: TGTGCCAGTAGCCCCCTTGGGGGCCTCACCACCTTTAATGAAAAACTGTTTTTT. This encodes CASSPLGGLTTFNEKLFF.

This chain uses TRBV5-4 with TRBJ2-7; 8 bases line up with TRBD2. The CDR3 consists of 15 residues. The V gene end was trimmed by 3 bases and the J gene end by 3 bases; junction bases not matched to a gene: 8. Germline CDR1 reads SGHNT; CDR2 reads YYREEE (reference sequence). The CDR3 sequence: CASSWDSGMNYEQYF. CDR3 in DNA: TGTGCCAGCAGCTGGGATAGCGGGATGAACTACGAGCAGTACTTC.

The chain has TRBV7-9 and TRBJ2-1, with 9 bases lining up with TRBD1. The CDR3 consists of 16 residues. V lost 1 base to trimming and J lost 5 bases; unmatched junction nucleotides: 6. CDR1 and CDR2 (germline): SEHNR, FQNEAQ (reference sequence). CDR3 amino acids: CASSLVRTGVNNEQFF. As DNA, the CDR3 is TGTGCCAGCAGCTTAGTTCGGACAGGGGTTAACAATGAGCAGTTCTTC.

CDR3: CASSLATNEKLFF. CDR3 coding DNA: TGTGCCAGCAGCCTTGCAACTAATGAAAAACTGTTTTTT. This chain connects TRBV12-3 or TRBV12-4 to TRBJ1-4; D is ambiguous. The length of the CDR3 is 13 residues. The V end lost 6 bases, the J end lost 0 bases, and 5 bases lay between the germline ends.

The rearrangement joins TRBV5-4 to TRBJ1-1; D gene ambiguous. Germline lookup yields CDR1 SGHNT and CDR2 YYREEE (reference sequence). CDR3 length equals 13 residues. V was pared by 0 bases and J by 1 base, with 4 bases between. In nucleotides, the CDR3 is TGTGCCAGCAGCTTGGTCAGGAACACTGAAGCTTTCTTT. Residues: CASSLVRNTEAFF.